Listed here are 17 T cell receptor beta chains from one sample, sequenced in a study of response to subunit inactivated influenza vaccine. TCRdb fed the RT-PCR reads into MiXCR, producing one record per CDR3 protein. The sample lists 530,000 or so distinct CDR3 sequences, 12% to 15% occurring once. The sequencing used PBMCs from blood, collected 11 to 12 days after vaccination. The receptors originated from a middle-aged man who received an inactivated influenza vaccine.

CDR3 amino acids: CASSYQLATSTDTQYF. In DNA form, the CDR3 reads TGTGCCAGCAGTTATCAACTGGCGACTAGCACAGATACGCAGTATTTT. The chain is built from TRBV6-5 and TRBJ2-3; D unclear. The germline V and J ends were trimmed by 3 bases and 0 bases, with 13 bases remaining between them. The CDR3 runs to 16 residues. Germline V lookup: CDR1 MNHEY, CDR2 SVGAGI.

This clonotype came up a few times. The rearrangement links TRBV7-9 to TRBJ2-3; D uncertain. The germline V and J ends were trimmed by 4 bases and 6 bases, with 8 bases remaining between them. The CDR3 sequence is 12 residues long. Germline loops: CDR1 SEHNR, CDR2 FQNEAQ (reference sequence). The CDR3 bases are TGTGCCAGCAGCTCCTTCCGGGATACGCAGTATTTT. Amino acids: CASSSFRDTQYF.

The chain recombines TRBV5-1 with TRBJ2-7; 10 bases fit TRBD2. This CDR3 has 13 residues. Germline lookup yields CDR1 SGHRS and CDR2 YFSETQ. Trimming took 5 bases from V and 4 from J; bases not matched to a gene: 3. The CDR3 loop reads CASRVSGGYEQYF. In DNA form, the CDR3 reads TGCGCCAGCAGAGTTAGCGGGGGGTACGAGCAGTACTTC.

The chain uses TRBV5-1 and TRBJ1-5; 8 positions agree with TRBD1. This CDR3 spans 15 amino acids. The J segment lost 2 bases and the V segment lost 4 bases, leaving 5 bases of the junction unmatched. The germline CDR1 and CDR2 sequences are SGHRS and YFSETQ. The CDR3 is CASSPGQVGNQPQHF. The CDR3 DNA follows: TGCGCCAGCAGCCCGGGACAGGTTGGCAATCAGCCCCAGCATTTT.

V usage is TRBV2 and J usage is TRBJ1-1; no firm D call. The CDR3 covers 13 residues. V lost 4 bases to trimming and J lost 7 bases, with 13 bases between them. From germline, CDR1 is SNHLY and CDR2 FYNNEI. CDR3: CASSAPGPNEAFF. The CDR3 DNA follows: TGTGCCAGCAGTGCCCCAGGACCCAATGAAGCTTTCTTT.

V gene TRBV7-9 combines with J gene TRBJ1-1, with unresolved D. The CDR3 covers 13 residues. CDR1 is SEHNR, CDR2 FQNEAQ, per germline (reference sequence). Trimming took off 5 bases at V and 0 bases at J, with 7 bases between the two ends. This CDR3 reads CASSIYLNTEAFF. The CDR3 bases are TGTGCCAGCAGCATTTATTTGAACACTGAAGCTTTCTTT.

The sample holds a few counts of this clonotype. This chain uses TRBV5-1 with TRBJ1-1; 10 bases are a match to TRBD1. The junction had 7 bases not matched to a gene; V was cut back by 4 bases and J by 7 bases. This CDR3 spans 14 amino acids. CDR1 SGHRS and CDR2 YFSETQ come from the germline V gene. CDR3 sequence (DNA): TGCGCCAGCAGCACTGGACAGGGGGGGTATGAAGCTTTCTTT. It codes for CASSTGQGGYEAFF.

This clonotype occurred a few times. The CDR3 DNA reads as TGCAGTGCTCCCTCAGTCACTAATGAAAAACTGTTTTTT. It specifies CSAPSVTNEKLFF. V and J are TRBV20-1 and TRBJ1-4; D is unclear. The length of the CDR3 is 13 residues. Germline loops: CDR1 DFQATT, CDR2 SNEGSKA (reference sequence). V was shortened by 5 bases and J by 2 bases, with 9 bases between the two germline ends.

The chain uses TRBV20-1 and TRBJ2-7, with 10 nucleotides matching TRBD2. This CDR3 is built from 16 residues. The junction had 7 bases not matched to a gene; V was cut back by 2 bases and J by 0 bases. Looked up from germline, CDR1 is DFQATT and CDR2 is SNEGSKA (reference sequence). The DNA for the CDR3 is TGCAGTGCTAGATCTTCGAGCGGGGGGGGCTCCTACGAGCAGTACTTC. Translation: CSARSSSGGGSYEQYF.

This clonotype was seen only a few times. The V gene is TRBV28, the J gene TRBJ2-3; tentatively, D is TRBD1 (6 bases). Germline V gene sequence: CDR1 MDHEN, CDR2 SYDVKM. The length of the CDR3 is 16 residues. V gave up 6 bases and J gave up 3 bases, with 19 bases separating them. The CDR3 loop reads CASSPSRGLGTDTQYF. The CDR3 nucleotides are TGTGCCAGCAGCCCCTCGAGGGGGTTGGGTACAGATACGCAGTATTTT.

V usage is TRBV7-8 and J usage is TRBJ1-5, with D hard to call. The germline CDR1 and CDR2 sequences are SGHVS and FQNEAQ. This CDR3 is 15 amino acids long. Trimming took off 4 bases at V and 4 bases at J, with 14 bases between the two ends. The CDR3 DNA is TGTGCCAGCAGCTACGACGGGCAATTTAATCAGCCCCAGCATTTT. Its protein product is CASSYDGQFNQPQHF.

This clonotype was recorded a few times. This chain links TRBV20-1 with TRBJ2-3, with D maybe TRBD2 (6 bases). V lost 1 base to trimming and J lost 11 bases, with 19 bases between them. CDR1 and CDR2 (germline): DFQATT, SNEGSKA (reference sequence). The CDR3 has 14 amino acids. CDR3 protein: CSARAGTGVWGQYF. In nucleotides, the CDR3 is TGCAGTGCTAGAGCCGGGACGGGAGTCTGGGGGCAGTATTTT.

This clonotype has just a few counts. The V call is TRBV6-5, the J call TRBJ2-7, with 7 bases aligning to TRBD1. CDR3 length: 14 amino acids. V dropped 0 bases and J dropped 4; count of bases not matched to a gene: 3. CDR1 and CDR2 from the germline V gene are MNHEY and SVGAGI. The CDR3 DNA reads TGTGCCAGCAGTTACTCGTACAGGGGATACGAGCAGTACTTC. It translates to CASSYSYRGYEQYF.

Many counts were recorded for this clonotype. The chain is built from TRBV6-1 and TRBJ2-1; 10 bases match TRBD2. Germline loops: CDR1 MNHNS, CDR2 SASEGT. The V gene end was trimmed by 6 bases and the J gene end by 0 bases; junction bases not matched to a gene: 5. The CDR3 runs to 16 residues. This CDR3 reads CASSLSSGSSYNEQFF. CDR3 nucleotide sequence: TGTGCCAGCAGCCTTTCTAGCGGGAGCTCCTACAATGAGCAGTTCTTC.

The chain carries TRBV29-1 and TRBJ2-3; TRBD2 agrees at 9 bases. Germline CDR1 SQVTM, CDR2 ANQGSEA. With V trimmed by 1 base and J by 6 bases, 8 bases remained unmatched. The CDR3 has 15 residues. CDR3 loop: CSVEVAGGPGDTQYF. CDR3 coding DNA: TGCAGCGTTGAAGTGGCGGGAGGGCCGGGGGATACGCAGTATTTT.

This clonotype came up many times. This rearrangement joins TRBV6-2 or TRBV6-3 to TRBJ2-3; D ambiguous. CDR1 and CDR2 (germline): MNHEY, SVGEGT. The CDR3 contains 14 residues. Trimming removed 0 bases at V and 6 bases at J, with 10 bases between. CDR3 loop: CASSYSGTSDTQYF. For the CDR3, the DNA is TGTGCCAGCAGTTACTCGGGTACTTCCGATACGCAGTATTTT.

This clonotype was observed a handful of times. V gene TRBV20-1 combines with J gene TRBJ2-3; the D gene is possibly TRBD2 (6 bases). The CDR3 is 16 amino acids. Trimming cost V 5 bases and J 6 bases, with 24 bases left between them. Per germline, CDR1 DFQATT and CDR2 SNEGSKA (reference sequence). The CDR3 here is CSAGDRRLGGTDTQYF. In nucleotides, the CDR3 is TGCAGTGCTGGGGACCGTCGACTAGGAGGTACCGATACGCAGTATTTT.